The next 9 T cell receptor beta chains were all read from a single sample in a study of early T cells in non-severe SARS-CoV-2 infection. TCRdb re-analysed the 5' RACE reads in MiXCR, keeping a single row per CDR3 protein. The table lists some 61,000 distinct CDR3 sequences, about 9.4% of them singletons, with under 6% in the top ten. The sample taken for sequencing was whole blood. Receptors originate from an adult who was a healthcare worker with PCR-confirmed SARS-CoV-2 infection or an uninfected control (not recorded which).

This clonotype was counted between two and nine times. This chain joins TRBV20-1 and TRBJ2-3, with TRBD2 matching 8 bases. Germline assignment: CDR1 DFQATT and CDR2 SNEGSKA (reference sequence). The junction had 8 bases not matched to a gene; V was cut back by 1 base and J by 2 bases. The CDR3 covers 16 residues. The chain's CDR3 is CSARVAGTRTTDTQYF. CDR3 DNA: TGCAGTGCTAGAGTCGCCGGGACTAGAACCACAGATACGCAGTATTTT.

At least ten counts were recorded for this clonotype. This rearrangement joins TRBV6-5 to TRBJ1-4, with D possibly being TRBD1 (6 bases). The CDR3 totals 12 residues. Between the trimmed V and J ends, which lost 8 bases and 6 bases, there was a span of 10 bases. Germline V gene sequence: CDR1 MNHEY, CDR2 SVGAGI. The CDR3: CASSRGDEKLFF. The DNA of the CDR3 is TGTGCCAGCTCCAGGGGTGATGAAAAACTGTTTTTT.

The genes are TRBV4-2 and TRBJ2-3, with 11 bases fitting TRBD1. J was trimmed by 14 bases and V by 0 bases; bases with no gene match: 4. The CDR3 runs to 13 residues. From germline, CDR1 is LGHNA and CDR2 YNFKEQ. The CDR3 DNA sequence: TGTGCCAGCAGCCAAGATGGGACAGGGGGTTTGTATTTT. Encoded protein: CASSQDGTGGLYF.

CDR3 nucleotide sequence: TGTGCCAGTAGGGACAGGGCTCAGCCCCAGCATTTT. It codes for CASRDRAQPQHF. The rearrangement links TRBV19 to TRBJ1-5; 8 positions agree with TRBD1. Germline V gene sequence: CDR1 LNHDA, CDR2 SQIVND (reference sequence). The trim removed 6 bases at V and 6 bases at J, leaving 1 base unmatched. CDR3 size: 12 residues.

This clonotype was found a few times. J is TRBJ2-7 and V is TRBV20-1; 10 bases match TRBD1. CDR3 length: 12 residues. Germline CDR1 reads DFQATT; CDR2 reads SNEGSKA (reference sequence). The junction had 6 bases not matched to a gene; V was cut back by 6 bases and J by 7 bases. CDR3 coding DNA: TGCAGTGCGCAAGACAGGGGGCGGGAGCAGTACTTC. Residues: CSAQDRGREQYF.

The chain couples TRBV19 to TRBJ1-5, with 7 bases lining up with TRBD1. CDR1 LNHDA and CDR2 SQIVND come from the germline V gene (reference sequence). V lost 7 bases, J lost 4 bases, and 4 bases stayed unmatched. The length of the CDR3 is 13 residues. CDR3 amino acids: CASKTGLNQPQHF. The CDR3 DNA sequence: TGTGCCAGTAAGACAGGGCTAAATCAGCCCCAGCATTTT.

The rearrangement joins TRBV19 to TRBJ1-5; no clear D gene. The V end was cut by 1 base, the J end by 5 bases, with 12 bases between. This CDR3 region has 15 residues. Germline CDR1 and CDR2: LNHDA and SQIVND (reference sequence). CDR3 residues: CASSIGGGNYQPQHF. The CDR3 coding sequence is TGTGCCAGTAGTATAGGAGGAGGCAACTATCAGCCCCAGCATTTT.

This clonotype was counted ten times or more. The V and J genes are TRBV7-9 and TRBJ2-7, with 10 bases aligning to TRBD2. CDR1 is SEHNR and CDR2 is FQNEAQ in the germline V gene (reference sequence). With 5 bases clipped from V and 3 bases from J, the junction kept 10 bases outside the gene matches. The CDR3 is 16 residues long. CDR3 protein: CASSPTSGKTIYEQYF. The CDR3 DNA reads TGTGCCAGCAGCCCAACTAGCGGGAAGACGATCTACGAGCAGTACTTC.

This clonotype showed up just a few times. The chain links TRBV7-9 to TRBJ2-1; no firm D call. The V gene lost 1 base and the J gene lost 5 bases, with 6 bases spanning the gap. The CDR3 is 13 residues long. Germline loops: CDR1 SEHNR, CDR2 FQNEAQ (reference sequence). CDR3 region: CASSLEANNEQFF. CDR3 in DNA: TGTGCCAGCAGCTTAGAGGCAAACAATGAGCAGTTCTTC.